Following are 27 T cell receptor delta chains from one sample sequenced in a study of gamma-delta chains in newborns, infants, children. TCRdb re-called the reads via CATT. Among about 1,000 delta-chain clones listed, 1.3% were seen once. Sequences were obtained from blood. All receptors derive from a child in good health.

On this clone itself: A far larger clone is off by one base, so a read error is likely. Other DNA sequences in this specimen translate into the identical CDR3. The chain employs TRDV2 and TRDJ1; 7 bases line up with TRDD3. Germline lookup yields CDR1 GEAIGNYY and CDR2 EKD. CDR3 length: 15 amino acids. CDR3 in DNA: TGTGCCTGTGACGGTATGGGGGACCTCACCGATAAGCTCATCTTT. It yields the protein CACDGMGDLTDKLIF.

This clone has just a few counts. A single base separates this from a much larger clone, so it may be a read error. This CDR3 is CACDTLLLGDTKVPCTDKLIF. The CDR3 DNA follows: TGTGCCTGTGACACCCTGCTACTGGGGGATACGAAGGTACCGTGCACCGATAAACTCATCTTT. This rearrangement joins TRDV2 to TRDJ1; TRDD3 matches 13 bases. CDR3 length: 21 amino acids. V trimming: 0 bases; J trimming: 1 base; junction bases outside the gene matches: 16. From germline, CDR1 is GEAIGNYY and CDR2 EKD.

This clone came up a few times. It differs at one base from a far larger clone, so likely a read error. The chain joins TRDV2 to TRDJ1; D may be TRDD3 (5 bases). Germline-derived CDR1 and CDR2 are GEAIGNYY and EKD. This CDR3 region has 14 residues. The CDR3 bases are TGTGCCTGTGACACATTACGTACGATGGATAAACTCACCTTT. Encoded protein: CACDTLRTMDKLTF.

By share of the sample, this clone is hyperexpanded. At the DNA level, this CDR3 is encoded by other sequences in the same sample as well. This sequence joins TRDV2 and TRDJ3, with D hard to call. The V end was cut by 0 bases, the J end by 0 bases, with 8 bases between. CDR3 length: 17 residues. The germline gives CDR1 GEAIGNYY, CDR2 EKD. CDR3 coding DNA: TGTGCCTGTGACACCCCTGACAGCTCCTGGGACACCCGACAGATGTTTTTC. Amino acid sequence: CACDTPDSSWDTRQMFF.

Comments on this clone: One base separates it from a far larger clone, so it is likely a read error. DNA for the CDR3: TGTGCCTATGATGTACTGGGGGGCCGTTACACCGATAAACTCATCTTT. Translation: CAYDVLGGRYTDKLIF. The chain couples TRDV2 to TRDJ1; 8 nucleotides match TRDD3. CDR3 length: 16 residues. V was clipped by 8 bases and J by 0 bases; unmatched bases: 13. Germline CDR1 is GEAIGNYY and CDR2 is EKD.

With respect to this clone: This sequence is one base from a far larger clone and is likely a read error. Other DNA sequences from this sample encode an identical CDR3 as well. The V gene is TRDV2, the J gene TRDJ1, with D perhaps TRDD3 (6 bases). The CDR3 loop spans 18 amino acids. CDR1 and CDR2 (germline): GEAIGNYY, EKD. V gave up 0 bases and J gave up 4 bases, with 23 bases separating them. CDR3 bases: TGTGCCTGTGACACCGTCGGGGGAATACGCGGGGTCGTCGATAAACTCATCTTT. Its translation is CACDTVGGIRGVVDKLIF.

This clone was recorded a few times. One base away lies a much larger clone, so this may be a sequencing read error. The rearrangement joins TRDV2 to TRDJ1; TRDD3 agrees at 9 bases. CDR1 is GEAIGNYY, CDR2 EKD, per germline. The CDR3 spans 19 residues. V trimming: 3 bases; J trimming: 0 bases; junction bases outside the gene matches: 16. The CDR3 nucleotides are TGTGCCTGTGACTCCCTACGTACTGGGGGACCAACGGACACCGATAAACTCATCTTT. Translation: CACDSLRTGGPTDTDKLIF.

The table lists this clone with a few counts. A far bigger clonotype differs at one base, so this is likely a read error. The chain carries TRDV2 and TRDJ1; TRDD3 agrees at 12 bases. The V segment lost 2 bases and the J segment 0 bases; nucleotides outside the gene matches: 3. Germline lookup yields CDR1 GEAIGNYY and CDR2 EKD. This CDR3 spans 16 amino acids. The CDR3 region is CACDILGDTNTDKLIF. DNA for the CDR3: TGTGCCTGTGACATACTGGGGGATACCAACACCGATAAACTCATCTTT.

A remark on this clone: A read error may explain this, as a much larger clone is one base away. V usage is TRDV2 and J usage is TRDJ1, with 9 bases identical to TRDD3. The CDR3 extends over 19 amino acids. CDR1 and CDR2 (germline): GEAIGNYY, EKD. The V gene end was trimmed by 2 bases and the J gene end by 6 bases; junction bases not matched to a gene: 21. This CDR3 is CACDSLTGDTRLGPNKLIF. CDR3 bases: TGTGCCTGTGACAGCCTAACTGGGGATACGCGTCTCGGGCCCAATAAACTCATCTTT.

Points on this clone: This could be a read error, since a much larger clone is one nucleotide away. The V and J genes are TRDV2 and TRDJ1; perhaps TRDD2 as D (8 bases). CDR1 and CDR2 (germline): GEAIGNYY, EKD. The CDR3 spans 22 residues. Trimming left V 3 bases short and J 0 bases short, with 34 bases between. CDR3 DNA sequence: TGTGCCTGTGACTCTTCTTCCTACAAGAGGCTGGGGGCAAACCCGTACACCGATAAACTCATCTTT. Its protein is CACDSSSYKRLGANPYTDKLIF.

This clone was recorded a few times. A much larger clonotype is one base distant, so this may be a read error. The same CDR3 also results from other DNA sequences found in this sample. V is TRDV2 and J is TRDJ1; TRDD3 aligns across 7 bases. This CDR3 comprises 19 residues. Germline V gene lookup returns CDR1 GEAIGNYY and CDR2 EKD. DNA of the CDR3: TGTGCCTGTGACACCGTGCCGGGGACTGGGGACTCGGGTCACGATAAACTGATCTTT. Translating it yields CACDTVPGTGDSGHDKLIF.

Note on this clone: Just one base apart from a much larger clone, this may be a read error. Other DNA sequences in the same sample also yield this CDR3. The chain is built from TRDV2 and TRDJ1, with 7 bases aligning to TRDD3. The V and J ends lost 1 base and 0 bases, in that order; junction bases with no gene match: 19. CDR1 is GEAIGNYY, CDR2 EKD, per germline. CDR3 length: 20 amino acids. The CDR3 DNA reads as TGTGCCTGTGACACATTGCCTATACTGGGGACTGACTCGTACACCGATAAACTCATCTTT. It yields the protein CACDTLPILGTDSYTDKLIF.

As for this clone: A far larger clone differs by one base, so this is likely a read error. V is TRDV2 and J is TRDJ1, with D unresolved. CDR3 size: 15 residues. Germline values: CDR1 GEAIGNYY, CDR2 EKD. DNA for the CDR3: TGTGCCTGTGACACGTTGTTAGAGCTTGACGATAAACCCATCTTT. Translating gives CACDTLLELDDKPIF.

Comments on this clone: A much larger clone differs by one base, so this may be a read error. The same CDR3 arises from other DNA sequences in this sample as well. The chain employs TRDV2 and TRDJ3; D unclear. Germline V gives CDR1 GEAIGNYY, CDR2 EKD. The CDR3 is 16 amino acids. Here the CDR3 reads CACDTVQDWDTRQMFF. CDR3 DNA: TGTGCCTGCGACACCGTCCAAGACTGGGACACCCGACAGATGTTTTTC.

This clone has a handful of counts. A far larger clone is off by one base, so a read error is likely. The chain recombines TRDV2 with TRDJ3, with 11 positions matching TRDD3. The CDR3 sequence is 18 residues long. Germline V gives CDR1 GEAIGNYY, CDR2 EKD. Written as DNA, the CDR3 is TGTGCCTGTGACGTCCTGGGGGATACCTCCTGGGACACCCGACAGACGTTTTTC. It is translated as CACDVLGDTSWDTRQTFF.

Comment on this clone: A much larger clone sits a single nucleotide away, making a read error possible. The chain uses TRDV2 and TRDJ1; 9 nucleotides agree with TRDD3. The V segment lost 5 bases and the J segment 3 bases; nucleotides outside the gene matches: 21. Looked up from germline, CDR1 is GEAIGNYY and CDR2 is EKD. The CDR3 loop spans 19 amino acids. The DNA of the CDR3 is TGTGCCTGTGGCAGCCTAACTGGGGATACGCGTCTCGGGCCCGATAAACTCATCTTT. Translating gives CACGSLTGDTRLGPDKLIF.

This clone is large (0.1 to 1%) in the sample. This CDR3 is also generated by other DNA sequences in the sample. CDR3 bases: TGTGCCTGTGACCTACTGGGGGATAGGCGGACCCTGTACACCGATAAACTCATCTTT. Protein: CACDLLGDRRTLYTDKLIF. The chain combines TRDV2 with TRDJ1; 11 nucleotides match TRDD3. J gave up 0 bases and V 3 bases, and 14 bases lay outside the gene matches. The CDR3 runs to 19 residues. Germline V gene data show CDR1 as GEAIGNYY and CDR2 as EKD.

The table lists this clone with a few counts. One base separates it from a far larger clone, so it is likely a read error. The same CDR3 is also encoded by other DNA sequences in this sample. The chain links TRDV2 to TRDJ1; D is undetermined. Trimming pared 4 bases from V and 5 bases from J, leaving 16 bases between. Germline values: CDR1 GEAIGNYY, CDR2 EKD. The CDR3 is 14 residues long. CDR3 sequence: CACDTLRTMDKLIF. The DNA of the CDR3 is TGTGCCTGTGATACATTACGTACGATGGATAAACTCATCTTT.

Comment on this clone: The protein TCRdb gives is from a much larger clone and does not agree with this DNA's translation at residue 7, likely a read error; the protein shown here comes from the DNA. This sequence joins TRDV2 and TRDJ1; TRDD3 aligns across 9 bases. The CDR3 extends over 17 amino acids. V was clipped by 5 bases and J by 9 bases; unmatched bases: 21. The V gene's germline CDR1 is GEAIGNYY and CDR2 EKD. CDR3 nucleotide sequence: TGTGCCTGTGGCGGACTACACTGGGGGAGCCCCCGGGGGGAACTCATCTTT. It codes for CACGGLHWGSPRGELIF.

Regarding this clone: Only one base separates this from a far larger clonotype, so it likely reflects a read error. Other DNA sequences within the sample encode an identical CDR3. V gene TRDV2 combines with J gene TRDJ1; D is undetermined. From germline, CDR1 is GEAIGNYY and CDR2 EKD. This CDR3 is built from 14 residues. For the CDR3, the DNA is TGTGCCTGTGACACCGTAGGCTACACCGATAAACTAATCTTT. Its protein product is CACDTVGYTDKLIF.

Note on this clone: A far more abundant clone sits one base away, making this likely a read error. The sample has other DNA sequences that encode this CDR3 too. This chain joins TRDV2 and TRDJ1, with TRDD3 matching 9 bases. This CDR3 is 16 amino acids long. Germline loops: CDR1 GEAIGNYY, CDR2 EKD. The CDR3: CACDTLGDPNTDKLIF. The CDR3 DNA reads TGTGCCTGCGACACGCTGGGGGATCCCAACACCGATAAACTCATCTTT.

This clone was seen more than once but under ten times. A far larger clone is only one base removed, so a read error is likely. This sequence joins TRDV2 and TRDJ1, with 12 positions matching TRDD3. CDR1 and CDR2 from the germline V gene are GEAIGNYY and EKD. The length of the CDR3 is 19 residues. CDR3 DNA sequence: TGTGCCTGTGACACCCTTCCTCCCCCACTGGGGGATACTACCGATAGACTCATCTTT. Its protein is CACDTLPPPLGDTTDRLIF.

To note about this clone: This likely traces to a read error, being one base from a far larger clone. This same CDR3 is encoded by further DNA sequences in the sample. The chain carries TRDV2 and TRDJ1, with 8 positions matching TRDD3. The CDR3 contains 17 residues. Germline lookup yields CDR1 GEAIGNYY and CDR2 EKD. The CDR3 sequence: CACDRVSPTRDTRRVIF. The CDR3 DNA reads as TGCGCCTGTGACAGGGTCTCTCCTACGAGGGATACGCGGAGAGTCATCTTT.

Note on this clone: With a much larger clone just one base away, this may be a read error. The chain couples TRDV2 to TRDJ1; 13 bases are shared with TRDD3. The CDR3 runs 14 residues. Germline loops: CDR1 GEAIGNYY, CDR2 EKD. The CDR3 sequence: CACDILGDTYKLTF. Written as DNA, the CDR3 is TGTGCCTGTGACATACTGGGGGATACGTATAAACTCACCTTT.

Comments on this clone: This likely stems from a read error, as it lies one base from a far larger clone. The chain employs TRDV2 and TRDJ1; D may be TRDD2 (5 bases). The germline V and J ends were trimmed by 4 bases and 3 bases, with 14 bases remaining between them. The CDR3 is 14 residues long. From germline, CDR1 is GEAIGNYY and CDR2 EKD. The CDR3 nucleotides are TGTGCCTGTGATTTCCTGAGGGCCGCCGATAAACTCATCTTT. It is translated as CACDFLRAADKLIF.

This clone occurred a few times. One base away lies a much larger clone, so this may be a sequencing read error. V gene TRDV2 combines with J gene TRDJ1; 9 nucleotides match TRDD3. J lost 1 base, V lost 1 base, and 15 bases had no gene match. CDR3 length equals 19 residues. CDR1 is GEAIGNYY and CDR2 is EKD in the germline V gene. Written as DNA, the CDR3 is TGTGCCTGTGACACAGTGAAACGTATGGGGGATATGTCCACCGATAAACTCATCTTT. It yields the protein CACDTVKRMGDMSTDKLIF.

This clone was counted only a few times. This may be a read error, as it is one base from a much larger clone. In the same sample, other DNA sequences code for this CDR3. The chain couples TRDV1 to TRDJ3; 8 nucleotides match TRDD3. This CDR3 contains 20 residues. Germline CDR1 TSWWSYY, CDR2 QGS. Here the CDR3 DNA reads TGTGCACTTGGGGCCAAAGTACTGGGGGCCCGCTCCTGGGACACCCGACAGATGTTTTTC. Its protein product is CALGAKVLGARSWDTRQMFF.